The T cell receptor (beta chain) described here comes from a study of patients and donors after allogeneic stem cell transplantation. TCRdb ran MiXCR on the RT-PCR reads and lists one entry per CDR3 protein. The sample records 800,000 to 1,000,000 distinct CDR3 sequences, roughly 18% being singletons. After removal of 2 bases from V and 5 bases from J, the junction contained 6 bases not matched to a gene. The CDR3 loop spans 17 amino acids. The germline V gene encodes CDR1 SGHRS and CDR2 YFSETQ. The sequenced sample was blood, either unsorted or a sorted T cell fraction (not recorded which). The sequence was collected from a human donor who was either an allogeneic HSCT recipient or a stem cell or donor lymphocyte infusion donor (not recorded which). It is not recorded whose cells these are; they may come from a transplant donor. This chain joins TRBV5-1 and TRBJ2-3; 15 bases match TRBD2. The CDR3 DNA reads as TGCGCCAGCAGCTTCGGACTAGCGGGGGGGCGGGGAGATACGCAGTATTTT. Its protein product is CASSFGLAGGRGDTQYF.